The rows below give T cell receptor beta chains drawn from one sample of a study of Ad26.COV2.S vaccination and SARS-CoV-2 variants. Data came from immunoSEQ multiplex PCR; TCRdb stores just in-frame clones and leaves some out. The sample has around 370,000 clones, 92% seen once; the top ten hold about 3.8%. Sequenced material: peripheral blood, taken after recovery from COVID-19. These receptors were collected from a human donor who had recovered from COVID-19. CDR3s include the opening cysteine and the closing phenylalanine or tryptophan. A D gene is named only where the DNA matches it firmly. Expanded clones get a size class; other rows say once, few or many, or leave the size out.

DNA: TGTGCCAGCAGGGGCAGCGACGATGAAAAACTGTTTTTT
CDR3: CASRGSDDEKLFF
J: TRBJ1-4
V: TRBV2
D: -
size: many

DNA: TGTGCCACCAGTGATCCAACTAGCGGGATCACAGATACGCAGTATTTT
CDR3: CATSDPTSGITDTQYF
J: TRBJ2-3
V: TRBV24-1
D: TRBD2
size: -

DNA: TGCGCCAGCAGCTTGGGGACAGGGTCTGGCTACACCTTC
CDR3: CASSLGTGSGYTF
J: TRBJ1-2
V: TRBV5-1
D: TRBD1
size: few

DNA: TGTGCCAGCAGCCCCCGACTGCTCTCTGGAAACACCATATATTTT
CDR3: CASSPRLLSGNTIYF
J: TRBJ1-3
V: TRBV9
D: -
size: -

DNA: TGCGCCAGCAGGGGGGTCGCATCCTACGAGCAGTACTTC
CDR3: CASRGVASYEQYF
J: TRBJ2-7
V: TRBV5-1
D: -
size: -

DNA: TGTGCCAGCAGCTCGGTCTCAGCAGGGGTCAATTCACCCCTCCACTTT
CDR3: CASSSVSAGVNSPLHF
J: TRBJ1-6
V: TRBV11-2
D: -
size: -

DNA: TGCGCCAGCAGCCAAGTAGCCAGGGGTCGCCTGGATGGCTACACCTTC
CDR3: CASSQVARGRLDGYTF
J: TRBJ1-2
V: TRBV4-1
D: -
size: -

DNA: TGTGCCAGCAGCTCCCAGGGGGCGGCCCCTGAAAAACTGTTTTTT
CDR3: CASSSQGAAPEKLFF
J: TRBJ1-4
V: TRBV7-9
D: TRBD1
size: -

DNA: TGTGCCAGTAGTAATAGGGGGTCGGCGAACACTGAAGCTTTCTTT
CDR3: CASSNRGSANTEAFF
J: TRBJ1-1
V: TRBV19
D: -
size: -

DNA: TGTGCCAGCAGCTTATCGGAGACAGGGGAAATATTTGGGGAAGCTTTCTTT
CDR3: CASSLSETGEIFGEAFF
J: TRBJ1-1
V: TRBV7-9
D: TRBD1
size: -

DNA: TGTGCCAGCAGGGGGACAGACTCCTACGAGCAGTACTTC
CDR3: CASRGTDSYEQYF
J: TRBJ2-7
V: TRBV6-5
D: TRBD1
size: -

DNA: TGTGCCAGGAGGGAGGAGGGCTACACCTTC
CDR3: CARREEGYTF
J: TRBJ1-2
V: TRBV25-1
D: -
size: many

DNA: TGTGCCAGCAGCCCCTGGACTAGCGGGGGGAGCTACGAGCAGTACTTC
CDR3: CASSPWTSGGSYEQYF
J: TRBJ2-7
V: TRBV7-2
D: TRBD2
size: -

DNA: TGTGCCAGCAGCTTTAATCAGCCCCAGCATTTT
CDR3: CASSFNQPQHF
J: TRBJ1-5
V: TRBV7-9
D: -
size: -

DNA: TGTGCCATCAGGGCCCTGGGGACAGTCGCCGGTGAGCAGTTCTTC
CDR3: CAIRALGTVAGEQFF
J: TRBJ2-1
V: TRBV10-3
D: TRBD1
size: -

DNA: TGTGCCAGCAGCTTAGATCAGGATTATTCACCCCTCCACTTT
CDR3: CASSLDQDYSPLHF
J: TRBJ1-6
V: TRBV11-2
D: -
size: -

DNA: TGTGCCAGCAGCCCTACTATACCCCGACAAGAGACCCAGTACTTC
CDR3: CASSPTIPRQETQYF
J: TRBJ2-5
V: TRBV27
D: -
size: -

DNA: TGCAGCGTTCCCAGAGGGGGCGAGCAGTACTTC
CDR3: CSVPRGGEQYF
J: TRBJ2-7
V: TRBV29-1
D: -
size: -

DNA: TGCGCCAGCAGCCAAGATGGGGGGACAGGACGCTACGAGCAGTACTTC
CDR3: CASSQDGGTGRYEQYF
J: TRBJ2-7
V: TRBV4-3
D: TRBD1
size: -

DNA: TGCGCCAGCAGTGAGTCGGCGTCTGGGGGGAGACATGAGCAGTTCTTC
CDR3: CASSESASGGRHEQFF
J: TRBJ2-1
V: TRBV10-1
D: -
size: -

DNA: TGTGCTAGTGGTTTCAGTTCCATTAGCACAGATACGCAGTATTTT
CDR3: CASGFSSISTDTQYF
J: TRBJ2-3
V: TRBV12-5
D: -
size: -

DNA: TGTGCCAGCACCGAAGAAGCTTTCTTT
CDR3: CASTEEAFF
J: TRBJ1-1
V: TRBV7-9
D: -
size: -

DNA: TGTGCCCAGGGGGGAACAGGGAGCTCTGGAAACACCATATATTTT
CDR3: CAQGGTGSSGNTIYF
J: TRBJ1-3
V: TRBV7-9
D: TRBD1
size: -

DNA: TGTGCCAGCAGTGAAGCCGACAGGGGCAACACTGAAGCTTTCTTT
CDR3: CASSEADRGNTEAFF
J: TRBJ1-1
V: TRBV6-1
D: TRBD1
size: -

DNA: TGTGCCAGTAGTGAGGACAGGGGCATTTATTCACCCCTCCACTTT
CDR3: CASSEDRGIYSPLHF
J: TRBJ1-6
V: TRBV19
D: TRBD1
size: -

DNA: TGCGCCAGCAGCTTGGACGGAAGTAGGGCCAACGTCCTGACTTTC
CDR3: CASSLDGSRANVLTF
J: TRBJ2-6
V: TRBV5-1
D: -
size: -

DNA: TGTGCCAGCAGCTCTTCGGGGGGCCCATACAATGAGCAGTTCTTC
CDR3: CASSSSGGPYNEQFF
J: TRBJ2-1
V: TRBV7-3
D: -
size: -

DNA: TGTGCCAGCAGCTACGGCCAAGGCCTAGGAGGTGAAAAACTGTTTTTT
CDR3: CASSYGQGLGGEKLFF
J: TRBJ1-4
V: TRBV7-9
D: -
size: -

DNA: TGTGCCACCAGTGATACTAGCGGGGGGGCTAGTGAGCAGTTCTTC
CDR3: CATSDTSGGASEQFF
J: TRBJ2-1
V: TRBV24-1
D: TRBD2
size: once

DNA: TGTGCCAGCAGTGGACAGCGCAATCAGCCCCAGCATTTT
CDR3: CASSGQRNQPQHF
J: TRBJ1-5
V: TRBV12-3/TRBV12-4
D: -
size: -

DNA: TGTGCCAGCAGCTCCACGAGGGGGACCGGAGCTTTCTTT
CDR3: CASSSTRGTGAFF
J: TRBJ1-1
V: TRBV12-3/TRBV12-4
D: -
size: -

DNA: TGTGCCAGTAGTATATTGACCGGGACAGGTGTAAACACTGAAGCTTTCTTT
CDR3: CASSILTGTGVNTEAFF
J: TRBJ1-1
V: TRBV19
D: TRBD1
size: -

DNA: TGTGCCAGCAGCGTAGATAACAGGGCGGGTGAAAAACTGTTTTTT
CDR3: CASSVDNRAGEKLFF
J: TRBJ1-4
V: TRBV9
D: -
size: -

DNA: TGCGCCAGCAGCCCACAGGGGCAGAAGGATAACTATGGCTACACCTTC
CDR3: CASSPQGQKDNYGYTF
J: TRBJ1-2
V: TRBV5-1
D: TRBD1
size: -

DNA: TGTGCCAGCAGCGCAGGGATAGGGGACGAGCAGTACTTC
CDR3: CASSAGIGDEQYF
J: TRBJ2-7
V: TRBV7-9
D: -
size: -

DNA: TGTGCCAGCAGTTCCCAGGGAACCCGGACTAATGAAAAACTGTTTTTT
CDR3: CASSSQGTRTNEKLFF
J: TRBJ1-4
V: TRBV7-9
D: -
size: -

DNA: TGTGCCACCAGTGATTCCAGGGGTGGTGAAGCTTTCTTT
CDR3: CATSDSRGGEAFF
J: TRBJ1-1
V: TRBV24-1
D: -
size: -

DNA: TGTGCCAGCAGCGTAGGGTATAGCGGGGGACCAGATACGCAGTATTTT
CDR3: CASSVGYSGGPDTQYF
J: TRBJ2-3
V: TRBV9
D: TRBD2
size: -

DNA: TGTGCCAGCAGCGGCGTCGGCGGGGGGCTCGTCCCCCTCCACTTT
CDR3: CASSGVGGGLVPLHF
J: TRBJ1-6
V: TRBV13
D: -
size: -

DNA: TGTGCCAGCAGCTTCTCGACAGATACGCAGTATTTT
CDR3: CASSFSTDTQYF
J: TRBJ2-3
V: TRBV7-9
D: -
size: -

DNA: TGTGCCAGTACCGGGCCAGCCGTCTATGGCTACACCTTC
CDR3: CASTGPAVYGYTF
J: TRBJ1-2
V: TRBV19
D: -
size: once

DNA: TGTGCCAGCAGTTACGGGGGGGCCAGCACAGATACGCAGTATTTT
CDR3: CASSYGGASTDTQYF
J: TRBJ2-3
V: TRBV6-5
D: -
size: -

DNA: TGTGCCAGCAGCCAAGCGATCAGGGGGCAGGGGGTGACTGAAGCTTTCTTT
CDR3: CASSQAIRGQGVTEAFF
J: TRBJ1-1
V: TRBV4-2
D: TRBD1
size: -

DNA: TGTGCCAGCAGCCAACGCATTCCGGGACATCGCTCCTACGAGCAGTACTTC
CDR3: CASSQRIPGHRSYEQYF
J: TRBJ2-7
V: TRBV3-1/TRBV3-2
D: -
size: -

DNA: TGTGCCAGCAGCTTAGGGACAGGAGAACCCTACGAGCAGTACTTC
CDR3: CASSLGTGEPYEQYF
J: TRBJ2-7
V: TRBV7-7
D: TRBD1
size: once

DNA: TGTGCCAGCAGTTACGGCGGAAACTACGAGCAGTACTTC
CDR3: CASSYGGNYEQYF
J: TRBJ2-7
V: TRBV6-2/TRBV6-3
D: -
size: -

DNA: TGTGCCAGCAGCCGGGGGTCGAACACTGAAGCTTTCTTT
CDR3: CASSRGSNTEAFF
J: TRBJ1-1
V: TRBV3-1/TRBV3-2
D: -
size: -

DNA: TGTGCCAGCAGTCGAGAGGACGCTTCGAACACCGGGGAGCTGTTTTTT
CDR3: CASSREDASNTGELFF
J: TRBJ2-2
V: TRBV7-3
D: -
size: -

DNA: TGTGCCAGTAGGACAGAGTACTATGGCTACACCTTC
CDR3: CASRTEYYGYTF
J: TRBJ1-2
V: TRBV19
D: -
size: -

DNA: TGTGCCAGCAGCCAAGATTACCCTGGGGGGCCTAGCACAGATACGCAGTATTTT
CDR3: CASSQDYPGGPSTDTQYF
J: TRBJ2-3
V: TRBV3-1/TRBV3-2
D: -
size: once

DNA: TGTGCCAGTAGTATTCGGGGAACTGCCTCCTACAATGAGCAGTTCTTC
CDR3: CASSIRGTASYNEQFF
J: TRBJ2-1
V: TRBV19
D: -
size: -

DNA: TGTGCCAGCAGCGCCATCCGGGGCACTGAAGCTTTCTTT
CDR3: CASSAIRGTEAFF
J: TRBJ1-1
V: TRBV3-1/TRBV3-2
D: -
size: -

DNA: TGTGCCAGCAGCGTGAGAACAGATACGCAGTATTTT
CDR3: CASSVRTDTQYF
J: TRBJ2-3
V: TRBV9
D: -
size: -

DNA: TGTGCCAGCAGCCACTTAGGGAGTCGAGGCACCGGGGAGCTGTTTTTT
CDR3: CASSHLGSRGTGELFF
J: TRBJ2-2
V: TRBV11-2
D: -
size: -

DNA: TGTGCCAGCAGCTTAGTGTTTGCGGGGACCGCTCATGGCTACACCTTC
CDR3: CASSLVFAGTAHGYTF
J: TRBJ1-2
V: TRBV7-2
D: -
size: -

DNA: TGTGCCAGCAGCCCGCGGACAGGGACAGCTGAAGCTTTCTTT
CDR3: CASSPRTGTAEAFF
J: TRBJ1-1
V: TRBV7-9
D: TRBD1
size: -

DNA: TGTGCCAGCAGCTTAGAAAAGGCGATGAACACTGAAGCTTTCTTT
CDR3: CASSLEKAMNTEAFF
J: TRBJ1-1
V: TRBV7-6
D: -
size: -

DNA: TGTGCCAGCAGTTTAACGGACACCGGGGAGCTGTTTTTT
CDR3: CASSLTDTGELFF
J: TRBJ2-2
V: TRBV27
D: -
size: -